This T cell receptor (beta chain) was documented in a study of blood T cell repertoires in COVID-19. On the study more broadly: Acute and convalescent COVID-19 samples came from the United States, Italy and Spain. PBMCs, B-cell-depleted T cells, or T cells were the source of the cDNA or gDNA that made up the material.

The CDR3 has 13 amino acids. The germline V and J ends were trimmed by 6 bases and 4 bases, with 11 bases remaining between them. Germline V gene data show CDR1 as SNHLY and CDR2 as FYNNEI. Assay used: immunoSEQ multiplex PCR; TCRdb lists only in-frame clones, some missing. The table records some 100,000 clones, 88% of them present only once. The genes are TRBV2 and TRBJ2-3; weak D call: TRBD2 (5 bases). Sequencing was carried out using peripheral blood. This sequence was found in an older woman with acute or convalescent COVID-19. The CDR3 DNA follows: TGTGCCAGCAGGACTACGGCCGCAGATACGCAGTATTTT. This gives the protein CASRTTAADTQYF.